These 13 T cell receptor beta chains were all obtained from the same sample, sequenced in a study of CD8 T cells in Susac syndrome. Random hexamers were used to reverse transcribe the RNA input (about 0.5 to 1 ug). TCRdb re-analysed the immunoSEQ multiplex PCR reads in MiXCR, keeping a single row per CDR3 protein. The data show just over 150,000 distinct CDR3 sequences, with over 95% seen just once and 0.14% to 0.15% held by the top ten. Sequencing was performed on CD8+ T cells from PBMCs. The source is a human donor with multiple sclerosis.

The CDR3 region has the DNA TGTGCCAGCCTCCGTGGGTCACCCGGCAGACGCACAGATACGCAGTATTTT. This encodes CASLRGSPGRRTDTQYF. The genes are TRBV27 and TRBJ2-3; D uncertain. The V end was cut by 8 bases, the J end by 1 base, with 22 bases between. From germline, CDR1 is MNHEY and CDR2 SMNVEV (reference sequence). The CDR3 length is 17 residues.

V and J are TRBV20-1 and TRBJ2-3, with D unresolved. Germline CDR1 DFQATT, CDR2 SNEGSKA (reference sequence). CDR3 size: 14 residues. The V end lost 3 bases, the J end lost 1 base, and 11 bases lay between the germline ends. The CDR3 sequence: CSARRSEGTDTQYF. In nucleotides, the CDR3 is TGCAGTGCTAGGCGATCCGAGGGCACAGATACGCAGTATTTT.

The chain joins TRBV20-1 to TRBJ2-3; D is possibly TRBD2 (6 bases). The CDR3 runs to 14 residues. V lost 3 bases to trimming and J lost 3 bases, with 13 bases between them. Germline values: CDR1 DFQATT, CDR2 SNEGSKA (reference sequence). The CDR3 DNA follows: TGCAGTGCTAGGGGGGGACTGAATACAGATACGCAGTATTTT. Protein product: CSARGGLNTDTQYF.

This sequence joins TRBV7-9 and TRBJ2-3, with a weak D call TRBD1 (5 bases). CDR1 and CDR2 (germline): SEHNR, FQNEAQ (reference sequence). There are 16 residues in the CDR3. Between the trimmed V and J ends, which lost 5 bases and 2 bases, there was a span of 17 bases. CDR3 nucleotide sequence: TGTGCCAGCAGCCGACGTTCCGACAGTACCACAGATACGCAGTATTTT. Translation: CASSRRSDSTTDTQYF.

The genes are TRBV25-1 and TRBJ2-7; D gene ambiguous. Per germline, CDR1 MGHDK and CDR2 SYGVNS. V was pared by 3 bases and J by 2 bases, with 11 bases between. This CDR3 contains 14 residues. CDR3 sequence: CASSEVGSPYEQYF. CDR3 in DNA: TGTGCCAGCAGTGAGGTCGGCTCCCCCTACGAGCAGTACTTC.

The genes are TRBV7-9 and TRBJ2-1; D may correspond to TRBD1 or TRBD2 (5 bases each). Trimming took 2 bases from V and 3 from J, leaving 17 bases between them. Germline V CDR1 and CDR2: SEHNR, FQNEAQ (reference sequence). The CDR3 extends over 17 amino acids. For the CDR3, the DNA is TGTGCCAGCAGCTTACACCCCGGGACGGACGTCTACAATGAGCAGTTCTTC. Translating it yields CASSLHPGTDVYNEQFF.

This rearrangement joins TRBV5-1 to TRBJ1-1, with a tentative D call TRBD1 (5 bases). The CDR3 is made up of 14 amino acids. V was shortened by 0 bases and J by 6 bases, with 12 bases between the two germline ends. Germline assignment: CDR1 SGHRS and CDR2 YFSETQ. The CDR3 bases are TGCGCCAGCAGCTTGGTAGGGGTTGGGCCTGAAGCTTTCTTT. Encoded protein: CASSLVGVGPEAFF.

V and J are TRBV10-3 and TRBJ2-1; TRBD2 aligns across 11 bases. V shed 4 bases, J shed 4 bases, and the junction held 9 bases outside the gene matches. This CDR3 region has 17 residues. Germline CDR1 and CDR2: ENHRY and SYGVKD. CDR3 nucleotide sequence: TGTGCCATCAGTGGGACCACTAGCGGGGGAGAGTACAATGAGCAGTTCTTC. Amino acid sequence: CAISGTTSGGEYNEQFF.

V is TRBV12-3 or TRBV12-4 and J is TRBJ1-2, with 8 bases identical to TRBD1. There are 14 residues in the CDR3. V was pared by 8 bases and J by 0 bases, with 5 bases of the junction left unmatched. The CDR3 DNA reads TGTGCCAGCCTCACAGGGGGAGCTAACTATGGCTACACCTTC. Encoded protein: CASLTGGANYGYTF.

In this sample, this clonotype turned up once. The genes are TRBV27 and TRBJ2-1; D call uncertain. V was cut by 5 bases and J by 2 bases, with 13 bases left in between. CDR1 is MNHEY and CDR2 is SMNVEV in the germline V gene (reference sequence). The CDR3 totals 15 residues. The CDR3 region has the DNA TGTGCCAGCAGTAAGGACCGTCCACCCTACAATGAGCAGTTCTTC. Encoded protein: CASSKDRPPYNEQFF.

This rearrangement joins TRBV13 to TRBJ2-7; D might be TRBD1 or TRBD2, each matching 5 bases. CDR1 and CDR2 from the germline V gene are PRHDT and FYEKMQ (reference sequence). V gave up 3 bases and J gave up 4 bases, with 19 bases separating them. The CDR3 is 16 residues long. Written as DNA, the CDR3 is TGTGCCAGCAGCTTTACGGCGGACGGGGCGTCTTACGAGCAGTACGTC. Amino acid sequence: CASSFTADGASYEQYV.

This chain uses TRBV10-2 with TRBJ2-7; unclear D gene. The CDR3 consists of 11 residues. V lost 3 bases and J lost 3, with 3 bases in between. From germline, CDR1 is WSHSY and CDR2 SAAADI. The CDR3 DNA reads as TGCGCCAGCAGTGAAGTCTACGAGCAGTACTTC. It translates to CASSEVYEQYF.

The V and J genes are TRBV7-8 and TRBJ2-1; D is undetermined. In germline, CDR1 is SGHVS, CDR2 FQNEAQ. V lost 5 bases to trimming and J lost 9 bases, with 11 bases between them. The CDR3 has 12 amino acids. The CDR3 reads CASSKPDGEQFF. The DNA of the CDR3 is TGTGCCAGCAGCAAACCCGACGGTGAGCAGTTCTTC.